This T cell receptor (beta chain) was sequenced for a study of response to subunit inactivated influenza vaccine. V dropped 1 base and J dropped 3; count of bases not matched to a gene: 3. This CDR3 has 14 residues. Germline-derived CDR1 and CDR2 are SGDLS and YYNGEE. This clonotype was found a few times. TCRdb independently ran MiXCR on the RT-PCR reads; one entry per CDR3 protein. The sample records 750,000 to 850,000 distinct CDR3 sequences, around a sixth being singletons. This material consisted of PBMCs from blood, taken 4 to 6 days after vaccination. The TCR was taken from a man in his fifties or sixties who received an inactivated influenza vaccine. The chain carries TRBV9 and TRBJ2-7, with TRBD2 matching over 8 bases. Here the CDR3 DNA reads TGTGCCAGCAGCGTACGAGCGGGAGTCTACGAGCAGTACTTC. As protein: CASSVRAGVYEQYF. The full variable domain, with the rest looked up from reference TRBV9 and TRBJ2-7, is DSGVTQTPKHLITATGQRVTLRCSPRSGDLSVYWYQQSLDQGLQFLIQYYNGEERAKGNILERFSAQQFPDLHSELNLSSLELGDSALYFCASSVRAGVYEQYFGPGTRLTVT.